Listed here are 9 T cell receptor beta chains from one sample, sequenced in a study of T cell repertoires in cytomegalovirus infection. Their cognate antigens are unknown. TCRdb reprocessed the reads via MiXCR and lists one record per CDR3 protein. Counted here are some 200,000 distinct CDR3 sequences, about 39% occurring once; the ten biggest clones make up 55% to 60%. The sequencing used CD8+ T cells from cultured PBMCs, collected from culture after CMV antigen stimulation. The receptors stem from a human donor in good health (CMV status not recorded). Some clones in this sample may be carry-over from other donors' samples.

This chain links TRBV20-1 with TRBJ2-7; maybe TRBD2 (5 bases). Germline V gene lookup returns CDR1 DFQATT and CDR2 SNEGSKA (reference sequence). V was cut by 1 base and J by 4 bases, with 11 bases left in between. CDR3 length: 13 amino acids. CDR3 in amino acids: CSARGPTSYEQYF. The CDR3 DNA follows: TGCAGTGCTAGAGGCCCAACTAGTTACGAGCAGTACTTC.

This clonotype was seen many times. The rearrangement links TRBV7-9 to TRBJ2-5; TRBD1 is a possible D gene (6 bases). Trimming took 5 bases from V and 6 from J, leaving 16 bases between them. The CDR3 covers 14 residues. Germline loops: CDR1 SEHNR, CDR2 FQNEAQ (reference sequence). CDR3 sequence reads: CASSVRTGWKTQYF. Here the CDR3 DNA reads TGTGCCAGCAGCGTCCGAACAGGGTGGAAGACCCAGTACTTC.

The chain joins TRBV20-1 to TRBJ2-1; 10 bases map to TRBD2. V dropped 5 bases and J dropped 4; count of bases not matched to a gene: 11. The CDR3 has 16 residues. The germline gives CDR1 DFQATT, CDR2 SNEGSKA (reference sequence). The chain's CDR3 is CSAGFYLAGEYNEQFF. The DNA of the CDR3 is TGCAGTGCTGGATTCTATCTAGCGGGAGAGTACAATGAGCAGTTCTTC.

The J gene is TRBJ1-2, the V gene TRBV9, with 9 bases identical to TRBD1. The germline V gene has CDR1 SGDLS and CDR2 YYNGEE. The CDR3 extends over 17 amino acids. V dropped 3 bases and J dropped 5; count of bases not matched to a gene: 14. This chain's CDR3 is CASSAPSETGGGYGYTF. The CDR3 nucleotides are TGTGCCAGCAGCGCGCCTTCGGAGACAGGGGGAGGATATGGCTACACCTTC.

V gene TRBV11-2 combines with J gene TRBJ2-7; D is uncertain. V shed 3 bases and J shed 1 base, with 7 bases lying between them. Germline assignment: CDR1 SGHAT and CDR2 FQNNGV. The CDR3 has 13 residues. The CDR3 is CASSFSRSYEQYF. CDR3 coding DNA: TGTGCCAGCAGCTTCTCGCGGTCCTACGAGCAGTACTTC.

This CDR3 reads CASRGGAYEQYF. The CDR3 nucleotides read TGTGCCTCCCGCGGGGGGGCCTACGAGCAGTACTTC. The gene calls are TRBV2 and TRBJ2-7; the match to TRBD2 covers 9 bases. In germline, CDR1 is SNHLY, CDR2 FYNNEI. CDR3 length: 12 amino acids. V shed 11 bases and J 2 bases; nucleotides not matched to a gene: 4.

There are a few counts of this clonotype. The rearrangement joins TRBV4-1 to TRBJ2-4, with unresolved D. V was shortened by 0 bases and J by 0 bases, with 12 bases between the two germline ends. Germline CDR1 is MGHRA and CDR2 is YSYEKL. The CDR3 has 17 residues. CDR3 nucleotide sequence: TGCGCCAGCAGCCAAGAAGGTTTGCCCCGAGCCAAAAACATTCAGTACTTC. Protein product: CASSQEGLPRAKNIQYF.

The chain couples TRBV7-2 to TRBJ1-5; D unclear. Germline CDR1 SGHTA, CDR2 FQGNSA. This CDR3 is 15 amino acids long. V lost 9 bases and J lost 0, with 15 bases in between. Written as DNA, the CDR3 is TGTGCCAGAAGCCCGCGCGGTAATAGCAATCAGCCCCAGCATTTT. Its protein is CARSPRGNSNQPQHF. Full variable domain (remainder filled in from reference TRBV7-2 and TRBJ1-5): GAGVSQSPSNKVTEKGKDVELRCDPISGHTALYWYRQSLGQGLEFLIYFQGNSAPDKSGLPSDRFSAERTGGSVSTLTIQRTQQEDSAVYLCARSPRGNSNQPQHFGDGTRLSIL.

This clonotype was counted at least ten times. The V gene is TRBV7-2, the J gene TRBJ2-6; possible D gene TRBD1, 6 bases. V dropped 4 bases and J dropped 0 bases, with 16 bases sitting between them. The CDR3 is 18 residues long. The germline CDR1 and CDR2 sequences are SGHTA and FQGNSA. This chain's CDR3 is CASSSRTVRGSGANVLTF. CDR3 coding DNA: TGTGCCAGCAGCTCGCGGACAGTTAGAGGCTCTGGGGCCAACGTCCTGACTTTC.